This paragraph reports one T cell receptor (beta chain). This sample is part of a study of neoadjuvant anti-PD-1 for oral cavity cancer. The CDR3 loop spans 16 amino acids. The germline gives CDR1 MGHRA, CDR2 YSYEKL. The V end lost 0 bases, the J end lost 1 base, and 10 bases lay between the germline ends. Most PBMC samples had about 520 ng input DNA in six replicates. The table came from immunoSEQ multiplex PCR; TCRdb's copy has only in-frame clones and leaves some out. The data show approximately 16,000 clones, nearly 70% seen once. The TCR comes from a person aged 35 to 85 with oral cavity squamous cell carcinoma. This chain connects TRBV4-1 to TRBJ1-5; no definite D call. The source material was PBMCs, sampled before nivolumab (anti-PD-1) treatment. CDR3 region: CASSQDATESNQPQHF. CDR3 bases: TGCGCCAGCAGCCAAGATGCGACCGAAAGCAATCAGCCCCAGCATTTT.